These 9 T cell receptor beta chains share one sample of origin, sequenced in a study of CD8+ T cells in alopecia areata. Isolated RNA was reverse transcribed into cDNA used as the sequencing template. The assay was immunoSEQ multiplex PCR, and TCRdb's table has in-frame clones only and misses some. The sample contains approximately 200,000 clones, roughly 60% of which appear only once. Treatment specified: oral pan-JAK inhibitor, 5-10 mg twice daily. The source material was CD4+ T cells sorted from blood, sampled at week 24, from a patient treated with tofacitinib. These receptors were collected from a human donor with alopecia areata.

This clone was seen a single time. In DNA form, the CDR3 reads TGTGCCAGCTCACCACAGGACGAGACCCAGTACTTC. As protein: CASSPQDETQYF. The rearrangement joins TRBV18 to TRBJ2-5; D gene ambiguous. Germline V gene sequence: CDR1 KGHSH, CDR2 LQKENI. The CDR3 consists of 12 residues. Trimming took 1 base from V and 5 from J, leaving 5 bases between them.

The CDR3 DNA is TGCAGTGCTATAAAAACAGGGTTAGCTTTCTTT. Translating gives CSAIKTGLAFF. This rearrangement joins TRBV20-1 to TRBJ1-1; TRBD1 might be the D (6 bases). This CDR3 spans 11 amino acids. Germline CDR1 reads DFQATT; CDR2 reads SNEGSKA (reference sequence). Trimming took 4 bases from V and 10 from J, leaving 13 bases between them.

The chain joins TRBV7-8 to TRBJ1-2; a possible D gene is TRBD1 (6 bases). This CDR3 is built from 18 residues. Germline-derived CDR1 and CDR2 are SGHVS and FQNEAQ. With 2 bases removed from V and 2 bases from J, the gap between germline ends came to 21 bases. CDR3 in DNA: TGTGCCAGCAGCTTACGGGGGGCCGTAATCCTTAACAACTATGGCTACACCTTC. Its protein is CASSLRGAVILNNYGYTF.

The chain is built from TRBV5-6 and TRBJ1-2; D perhaps matches TRBD1 (6 bases). Per germline, CDR1 SGHDT and CDR2 YYEEEE. V lost 6 bases, J lost 7 bases, and 22 bases lay in between. CDR3 length equals 15 residues. This CDR3 reads CASTPPGQRLSGYTF. CDR3 nucleotides: TGTGCCAGCACCCCCCCCGGACAGCGGCTATCTGGCTACACCTTC.

The chain uses TRBV5-1 and TRBJ2-2; D is perhaps TRBD2 (7 bases). From germline, CDR1 is SGHRS and CDR2 YFSETQ. V lost 3 bases, J lost 3 bases, and 18 bases lay in between. The CDR3 runs 17 residues. CDR3 amino acids: CASSYPPGGGDTGELFF. The CDR3, as DNA: TGCGCCAGCAGCTATCCCCCGGGGGGCGGCGACACCGGGGAGCTGTTTTTT. The full variable domain, completed using reference TRBV5-1 and TRBJ2-2, is KAGVTQTPRYLIKTRGQQVTLSCSPISGHRSVSWYQQTPGQGLQFLFEYFSETQRNKGNFPGRFSGRQFSNSRSEMNVSTLELGDSALYLCASSYPPGGGDTGELFFGEGSRLTVL.

This rearrangement joins TRBV9 to TRBJ2-1; a weak D match, TRBD2 (6 bases). Trimming cost V 0 bases and J 0 bases, with 10 bases left between them. Germline CDR1 and CDR2: SGDLS and YYNGEE. The CDR3 sequence is 16 residues long. The CDR3 loop reads CASSVGTTSSYNEQFF. CDR3 DNA sequence: TGTGCCAGCAGCGTAGGGACTACGAGCTCCTACAATGAGCAGTTCTTC.

The CDR3 DNA follows: TGCGCCAGCAGCTTGGTTGCCGAAGCTGAGCAGTTCTTC. Translated: CASSLVAEAEQFF. This chain links TRBV5-1 with TRBJ2-1; unclear D gene. This CDR3 has 13 amino acids. V lost 0 bases and J 9 bases, leaving 10 bases between the germline ends. Germline V CDR1 and CDR2: SGHRS, YFSETQ.

The CDR3 DNA sequence: TGTGCCAGACCCTACAATGAGCAGTTCTTC. This codes for CARPYNEQFF. The chain combines TRBV6-4 with TRBJ2-1, with unresolved D. Germline CDR1 and CDR2: MRHNA and SNTAGT. V lost 9 bases to trimming and J lost 2 bases, with 2 bases between them. The CDR3 has 10 amino acids.

The V and J genes are TRBV29-1 and TRBJ2-1, with 15 nucleotides matching TRBD2. Germline V gene lookup returns CDR1 SQVTM and CDR2 ANQGSEA. This CDR3 region has 17 residues. V shed 3 bases and J 7 bases; nucleotides not matched to a gene: 10. The CDR3 DNA follows: TGCAGCGTTGAGGTCGGACTAGCGGGAGGGGGTTGGAATGAGCAGTTCTTC. Amino acids: CSVEVGLAGGGWNEQFF.